This T cell receptor (beta chain) was obtained from a study of blood T cell repertoires in COVID-19 (dated by TCRdb to 2020 to 2021). In terms of the full investigation: Collaborator samples came from the United States, Italy and Spain and covered acute and convalescent phases of COVID-19. The material from the prospective study consisted of cDNA or gDNA derived from T cells, B-cell-depleted T cells, or PBMCs. The dataset comprised deeply sampled blood TCRbeta repertoires from subjects exposed to, actively infected with, or recovered from COVID-19. A freely available public database, intended as a resource for researchers studying the immune response to SARS-CoV-2, is where the repertoires were released. The samples were drawn from two sources: the first 160 participants of the ongoing ImmuneRACE study, and 950 to 1,500 subjects contributed by 6 global collaborators. A de-identified subject ID, COVID-19 status, age in years and sex were almost always included in the sample metadata. Where available, HLA class I and class II types were obtained from metadata supplied by the sample provider rather than from assay-based typing. The study at large found these results: The quantity of clinical and demographic metadata differed by source and by participant and was supplied without curation.

Its CDR3 holds 15 amino acids, cysteine through phenylalanine. Just CDR3 DNA is preserved here, 45 bases in frame from base 1. Taken from the germline V gene (reference sequence), the CDR1 and CDR2 loops are GTSNPN and SVGIG. Clipping removes 0 bases from V and 9 bases from J, with 10 as the unmatched junction base count. TCRbeta CDR3 regions were amplified from genomic DNA using the immunoSEQ Assay, a bias-controlled multiplex PCR. The original methods were these. The number of nucleated cells in each sample was estimated from the amplification of reference gene primers within the assay. To quantify the absolute abundance of each unique TCRbeta CDR3 rearrangement, sequence reads were collapsed and filtered. For each sample, productive Simpson clonality was calculated by taking the square root of Simpson's diversity index across productive rearrangements. What TCRdb holds here is the immuneACCESS table cut down to in-frame rearrangements. Part of the clones is not present; checked against another copy, under half of the missing clones reflect an unresolved V gene, and the others are unexplained. V and J calls plus clone size are reproduced from that table; the DNA served to infer D and trimming. In all, the sample holds around 130,000 clones, and 70% to 80% of those were seen once. 15% to 20% of the sample comes from the top ten.

Points on this clone: Its antigen remains undetermined. The sample holds no much larger clone one base away, and base qualities are not on file.

Whole blood was collected in K2EDTA tubes by collaborating institutions according to the institutions' own protocols. For TCRbeta analysis, collaborator samples were shipped as frozen whole blood, as isolated PBMCs, or as DNA extracted from either sample type. The rearranged segments are TRBV30 and TRBJ2-1, with 8 bases in between that match TRBD2. The receptor's source is a man aged 45 to 65 with acute or convalescent COVID-19. The sequencing sample was made of peripheral blood. The CDR3 in this case is CAWSVSGAGHVEQFF. The DNA sequence is given as TGTGCCTGGAGTGTTAGCGGGGCGGGGCACGTTGAGCAGTTCTTC.